This T cell receptor beta chain stems from a study of neurological immune-mediated disorders. This clonotype occurred a few times. Time point denoted: longitudinal time-point 2. Unsorted libraries used 2 million PBMCs kept at -80 degrees C. MiXCR was run by TCRdb on the 5' RACE reads, yielding one entry per CDR3 protein. The top ten clones hold approximately 12% of a sample with 60,000 to 75,000 distinct CDR3 sequences, about 8.9% of them seen once. The CDR3 consists of 12 residues. V gave up 6 bases and J gave up 4 bases, with 9 bases separating them. CDR1 SNHLY and CDR2 FYNNEI come from the germline V gene.

The chain is built from TRBV2 and TRBJ1-1; D remains unclear. This receptor was taken from a man between 25 and 39 years old in good health. The sequencing sample was made of PBMCs. The CDR3, as DNA: TGTGCCAGCAGGGTCCAGTCCACTGAAGCTTTCTTT. Amino acids: CASRVQSTEAFF.